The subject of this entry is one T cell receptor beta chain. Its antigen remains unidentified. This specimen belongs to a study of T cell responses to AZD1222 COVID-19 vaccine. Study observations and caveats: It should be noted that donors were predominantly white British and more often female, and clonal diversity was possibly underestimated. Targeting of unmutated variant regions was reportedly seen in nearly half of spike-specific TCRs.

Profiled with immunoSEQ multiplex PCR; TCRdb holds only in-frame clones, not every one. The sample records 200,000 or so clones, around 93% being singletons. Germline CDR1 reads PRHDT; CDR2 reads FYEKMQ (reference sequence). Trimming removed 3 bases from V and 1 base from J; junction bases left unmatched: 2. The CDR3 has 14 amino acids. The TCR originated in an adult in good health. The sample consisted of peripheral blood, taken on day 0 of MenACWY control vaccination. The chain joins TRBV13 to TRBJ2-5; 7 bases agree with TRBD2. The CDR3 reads CASSFSGFQETQYF. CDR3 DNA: TGTGCCAGCAGCTTTAGCGGGTTCCAAGAGACCCAGTACTTC. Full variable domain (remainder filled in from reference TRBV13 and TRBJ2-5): AAGVIQSPRHLIKEKRETATLKCYPIPRHDTVYWYQQGPGQDPQFLISFYEKMQSDKGSIPDRFSAQQFSDYHSELNMSSLELGDSALYFCASSFSGFQETQYFGPGTRLLVL.